This T cell receptor beta chain was recorded in a study of cytomegalovirus exposure and HLA in healthy donors. Comments on this clone: Its antigen is unknown.

Study observations and caveats: In a later analysis, common viral pathogens appeared linked to several of the most significant clusters. A later analysis linked a missense variant in DCLRE1C to the trimming of TCR beta V and J genes. A prior analysis recorded that most TCR beta V segments were productive about 90% or about 30% of the time. The classifier reportedly diagnosed cytomegalovirus status with high specificity and sensitivity.

The PCR contained 60 Vbeta and 13 Jbeta primers. Repertoires were generated with immunoSEQ multiplex PCR, while TCRdb's copy carries only in-frame clones and drops some. The table records 100,000 or so clones, 70% to 85% of them present only once. This receptor was identified in a young woman in good health and CMV-seronegative. Specimen: PBMCs.

DNA of the CDR3: TGTGCCAGCAGCCCGACAGGGGACCGACGCCGCACAGATACGCAGTATTTT. Protein sequence: CASSPTGDRRRTDTQYF. The gene calls are TRBV11-2 and TRBJ2-3; 8 bases are a match to TRBD1. Germline V lookup: CDR1 SGHAT, CDR2 FQNNGV. This CDR3 is built from 17 residues. V gave up 5 bases and J gave up 1 base; unmatched junction bases: 11.